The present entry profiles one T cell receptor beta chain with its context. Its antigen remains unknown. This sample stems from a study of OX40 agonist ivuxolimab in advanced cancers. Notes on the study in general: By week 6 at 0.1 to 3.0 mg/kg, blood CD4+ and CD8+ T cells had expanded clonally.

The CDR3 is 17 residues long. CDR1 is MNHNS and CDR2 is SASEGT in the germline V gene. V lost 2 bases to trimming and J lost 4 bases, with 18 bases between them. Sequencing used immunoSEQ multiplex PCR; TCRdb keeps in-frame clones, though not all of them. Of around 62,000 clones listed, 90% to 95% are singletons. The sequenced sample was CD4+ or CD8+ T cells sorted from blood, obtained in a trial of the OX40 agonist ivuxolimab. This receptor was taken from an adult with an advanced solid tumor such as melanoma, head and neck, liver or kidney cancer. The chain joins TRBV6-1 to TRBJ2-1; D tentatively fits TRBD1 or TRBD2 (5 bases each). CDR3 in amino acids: CASSEYDYRQTYNEQFF. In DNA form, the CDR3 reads TGTGCCAGCAGTGAATACGACTACCGACAGACTTACAATGAGCAGTTCTTC.